The entry below describes one TCR beta chain. Its antigen is still unknown. V shed 6 bases and J shed 0 bases, with 13 bases lying between them. CDR3 length: 14 residues. Germline CDR1 DFQATT, CDR2 SNEGSKA (reference sequence). The sample belongs to a study of human T cells and chemical hapten exposure. In the study overall: Patches with 0.01% DPC went on the upper back, and the tests were read at 6 days. The study, taken as a whole, reports: Expanded TCRs showed more large CDR3 clusters than pre-sensitization or healthy control sets.

The time point: patch test 1, 2 weeks after DPC sensitization. Documented treatment: therapeutic diphenylcyclopropenone sensitization with weekly scalp DPC. Only after blood had been drawn was each patch test applied. One entry per CDR3 protein results from TCRdb running MiXCR on the RACE reads. The sample contains about 380,000 distinct CDR3 sequences, 4.8% of which appear only once. Sequences were derived from whole blood, sampled in connection with sensitization to the hapten diphenylcyclopropenone (DPC). The chain links TRBV20-1 to TRBJ2-3; D perhaps matches TRBD1 (5 bases). This receptor was obtained from a woman in her forties or fifties with alopecia areata. Some clones in this sample may be carry-over from other donors' samples. The CDR3 DNA sequence: TGCAGTGCCAGTCCAGGGTTAAGCACAGATACGCAGTATTTT. Its protein product is CSASPGLSTDTQYF.